This TCR beta chain was sequenced in a study of T cell repertoires in cytomegalovirus infection. Whole-study context: As its CMV epitopes, the study selected recently identified HLA-C-restricted and well-studied HLA-B-restricted targets. Shared public TCR beta signatures pointed to both CMV infection and a matching HLA type. General observations from the study: HLA-C-restricted CMV clonotypes gave the most frequent clonotype in two of eight donors.

The CDR3 is made up of 15 amino acids. Trimming shortened V by 3 bases and J by 6 bases, and 17 bases separated the two germline ends. Germline V lookup: CDR1 MNHEY, CDR2 SVGEGT. Comment on this clonotype: The antigen remains undetermined.

Each CDR3 protein gets one entry after TCRdb re-called the reads with MiXCR. The sample records under 350,000 distinct CDR3 sequences, about 20% being singletons. The rearrangement links TRBV6-2 or TRBV6-3 to TRBJ1-1, with D unresolved. The sample here was cultured PBMCs, taken from culture after CMV antigen stimulation. This receptor was identified in a human donor in good health (CMV status not recorded). Some clones in this sample may be carry-over from other donors' samples. The CDR3 here is CASSYMYGMSAEAFF. CDR3 nucleotides: TGTGCCAGCAGTTATATGTACGGCATGTCTGCTGAAGCTTTCTTT.